The sample holds a few counts of the clone carrying this TCR beta chain. The source of the sample is a study of blood T cells in healthy people across ages. Primed by a sample-barcoded 5' primer and a J-beta primer mix, a second PCR proceeded for roughly 6 to 12 cycles. Each sample yielded at least 2.5 million CDR3-containing paired-end reads. TCRdb ran MiXCR on the 5' RACE reads and lists one entry per CDR3 protein. This repertoire shows roughly 1,000,000 distinct CDR3 sequences, about 25% found once; its top ten account for 0.75%. The CDR3 contains 15 residues. Per germline, CDR1 SGHRS and CDR2 YFSETQ. In addition, the sample was reused for a study of T cells of mothers and their children.

The source is a girl between 2 and 10 years old in good health. V usage is TRBV5-1 and J usage is TRBJ2-5; 8 bases align to TRBD1. The end of the DNA aligns better with TRBJ2-1, so the J call may be wrong. The sample consisted of blood. Here the CDR3 reads CASSMGTGPSNEQFF. Written as DNA, the CDR3 is TGCGCCAGCAGCATGGGGACAGGTCCAAGCAATGAGCAGTTCTTC.